A single sample gave rise to the 3 T cell receptor beta chains below, sequenced in a study of human T cells and chemical hapten exposure (dated by TCRdb to about 2021). Libraries were made using RACE. The run used a NextSeq 500. The raw public data were reprocessed by TCRdb itself: fastp quality trimming at Q25, MiXCR clonotype calling, in-frame beta chains only. For every CDR3 protein sequence, its rows merge into one entry that carries the most common genes and DNA. The sample table records about 61,000 distinct CDR3 sequences; approximately 6.7% of these occur just once. The top ten hold under 2% of the sample. The time point label corresponds to: pre-sensitization, week 0. The meaning of the sample's treatment or condition label: therapeutic diphenylcyclopropenone sensitization with weekly scalp DPC. The specimen comprised whole blood, sampled in connection with sensitization to the hapten diphenylcyclopropenone (DPC). These receptors were taken from a young woman with alopecia areata. Some clones in this sample may be carry-over from other donors' samples.

J is TRBJ1-5 and V is TRBV30; no definite D call. Germline CDR1 reads GTSNPN; CDR2 reads SVGIG (reference sequence). Deletions cut 1 base from V and 6 bases from J, with 7 bases between. This CDR3 is 12 amino acids long. The CDR3 loop is CAWSERSQPQHF. The CDR3 DNA reads as TGTGCCTGGAGTGAGAGGAGTCAGCCCCAGCATTTT.

To note about this clonotype: This could be a read error, since a much larger clone is one nucleotide away. V usage is TRBV2 and J usage is TRBJ1-1; no clear D. The V end lost 0 bases, the J end lost 7 bases, and 12 bases lay between the germline ends. Germline assignment: CDR1 SNHLY and CDR2 FYNNEI. CDR3 size: 14 residues. The CDR3 sequence is CASSEAKNCGEAFF. CDR3 bases: TGTGCCAGCAGTGAAGCCAAAAACTGCGGTGAAGCTTTCTTT.

In its sample, this clonotype was seen many times. The chain joins TRBV5-6 to TRBJ1-2; D is possibly TRBD1 (5 bases). Germline CDR1 is SGHDT and CDR2 is YYEEEE. The length of the CDR3 is 16 residues. V lost 0 bases, J lost 3 bases, and 15 bases lay in between. The chain's CDR3 is CASSLAMGRMDYGYTF. DNA of the CDR3: TGTGCCAGCAGCTTGGCAATGGGGCGGATGGACTATGGCTACACCTTC. The whole variable domain, remainder taken from reference TRBV5-6 and TRBJ1-2, is DAGVTQSPTHLIKTRGQQVTLRCSPKSGHDTVSWYQQALGQGPQFIFQYYEEEERQRGNFPDRFSGHQFPNYSSELNVNALLLGDSALYLCASSLAMGRMDYGYTFGSGTRLTVV.